This T cell receptor (beta chain) was captured in a study of blood T cells in healthy people across ages. Notes on the study in general: When one million T cells were used, diversity estimates were thought to be underestimates.

This clonotype was counted ten times or more. Antigen unknown. Through a sample-barcoded 5' primer and a J-beta primer mix, a second PCR was run for roughly 6 to 12 cycles. One entry per CDR3 protein results from TCRdb running MiXCR on the 5' RACE reads. Of about 640,000 distinct CDR3 sequences listed, about 53% were seen once; the top ten hold around 37%. V gave up 6 bases and J gave up 3 bases, with 18 bases separating them. The germline V gene encodes CDR1 MNHNS and CDR2 SASEGT. The CDR3 sequence is 15 residues long. Sequences were obtained from blood. V is TRBV6-1 and J is TRBJ2-7; D unclear. The clonotype was recovered from a man in his sixties in good health. CDR3 sequence (DNA): TGTGCCAGCAGATACCAGACGGAGCCTCTCTACGAGCAGTACTTC. This sequence encodes CASRYQTEPLYEQYF.